The T cell receptor (beta chain) under discussion was sequenced for a study of shared clonotypes between healthy human individuals. Sequencing was at deep level. Repertoires were generated with immunoSEQ multiplex PCR, while TCRdb's copy carries only in-frame clones and drops some. This sample carries about 1 million clones, approximately 70% of them seen once, and the ten largest clones take around 1.4%. Trimming left V 2 bases short and J 2 bases short, with 11 bases between. The germline gives CDR1 SGDLS, CDR2 YYNGEE. The CDR3 has 14 residues. Whole-study findings and limits: Generally, naive subsets came out with larger estimated richness than memory subsets.

On this clone: What it binds is unknown.

Material for sequencing was memory CD4+ T cells sorted from blood. The subset here: CD45RA-negative fraction. The gene calls are TRBV9 and TRBJ2-7; tentative D call: TRBD1 (6 bases). This clonotype was obtained from a man between 18 and 35 years old in good health. CDR3 in amino acids: CASSVVDSTYEQYF. The CDR3 nucleotides are TGTGCCAGCAGCGTTGTGGACAGTACCTACGAGCAGTACTTC.